These 23 T cell receptor beta chains were all obtained from the same sample, sequenced in a study of tumor-infiltrating lymphocytes in primary liver carcinoma. Synthesis of TCR beta cDNA was carried out from about 0.55 ug total RNA with a constant-region primer. Sequencing libraries for TCR beta derived from three nested multiplex PCR rounds that used slightly modified ARM-PCR. The opening two PCR rounds, about 10 cycles each, paired TRBV1-TRBV30 forward primers with a C-beta reverse primer. TCRdb re-analysed the multiplex PCR reads in MiXCR, keeping a single row per CDR3 protein. The sample shows 50,000 to 60,000 distinct CDR3 sequences, around 77% of them seen only once. Starting material for RNA and DNA co-extraction consisted of roughly 17-31 mg of unsorted bulk tissue. Sequences were obtained from liver tumor tissue from sampling region 5. Subset of the sample: tumor region T5, tumor centre. All receptors derive from a man aged 40-49 years with primary liver carcinoma and hepatitis B virus infection.

For this clonotype: One junction end does not reproduce the germline sequence, and a read error may be involved. The genes are TRBV11-2 and TRBJ2-7; 10 nucleotides match TRBD2. The CDR3 consists of 16 residues. Germline CDR1 SGHAT, CDR2 FQNNGV. The CDR3 loop is CAFSLEPSGSWIELYF. In DNA, the CDR3 is TGTGCCTTCAGCTTAGAACCTAGCGGGAGCTGGATCGAGCTGTACTTC. The complete variable domain, with remaining parts taken from reference TRBV11-2 and TRBJ2-7, reads EAGVAQSPRYKIIEKRQSVAFWCNPISGHATLYWYQQILGQGPKLLIQFQNNGVVDDSQLPKDRFSAERLKGVDSTLKIQPAKLEDSAVYLCAFSLEPSGSWIELYFGPGTRLTVT.

Comment on this clonotype: The junction departs from germline at one end; a sequencing error may be responsible. The chain is built from TRBV6-6 and TRBJ1-1; TRBD1 aligns across 7 bases. This CDR3 is built from 14 residues. Germline V CDR1 and CDR2: MNHNY, SVGAGI (reference sequence). This chain's CDR3 is CDSSGDSKNTEDFF. CDR3 sequence (DNA): TGTGACAGCTCCGGGGACAGTAAGAACACTGAAGATTTCTTT.

The chain combines TRBV30 with TRBJ2-1; D not certain. CDR1 is GTSNPN, CDR2 SVGIG, per germline (reference sequence). V lost 3 bases and J lost 4, with 19 bases in between. This CDR3 is built from 16 residues. CDR3 amino acids: CAWSQLGSESYNEQFF. The CDR3, as DNA: TGTGCCTGGAGCCAGCTGGGGTCTGAGTCATACAATGAGCAGTTCTTC. Complete variable domain (other parts from reference TRBV30 and TRBJ2-1): SQTIHQWPATLVQPVGSPLSLECTVEGTSNPNLYWYRQAAGRGLQLLFYSVGIGQISSEVPQNLSASRPQDRQFILSSKKLLLSDSGFYLCAWSQLGSESYNEQFFGPGTRLTVL.

About this clonotype: Without the conserved terminal phenylalanine or tryptophan, this CDR3 likely stems from a read error. The chain has TRBV11-2 and TRBJ2-2, with D perhaps given as TRBD1 or TRBD2 (5 bases each). Germline CDR1 and CDR2: SGHAT and FQNNGV. Trimming left V 1 base short and J 6 bases short, with 12 bases between. This CDR3 is built from 15 residues. The CDR3 spells CASSLAQGRAGELFI. The CDR3 DNA reads TGTGCCAGCAGCTTAGCCCAGGGACGGGCCGGGGAGCTGTTTATT.

Note on this clonotype: A junction boundary mismatches the germline segment, possibly from a read error. The CDR3 is CASGFNLNTGELFF. DNA for the CDR3: TGTGCCAGCGGCTTTAATCTAAACACCGGGGAGCTGTTTTTT. This chain connects TRBV5-5 to TRBJ2-2; no clear D. The length of the CDR3 is 14 residues. The V gene's germline CDR1 is SGHKS and CDR2 YYEKEE (reference sequence).

Of note for this clonotype: Mismatch with germline at one junction end may stem from a read error. The chain uses TRBV11-2 and TRBJ2-6; D perhaps matches TRBD2 (5 bases). The CDR3 runs 15 residues. From germline, CDR1 is SGHAT and CDR2 FQNNGV. CDR3 region: CVTQRPSSGANVLTF. CDR3 nucleotides: TGTGTCACCCAGCGGCCGAGCTCTGGAGCCAACGTCCTGACTTTC.

Concerning this clonotype itself: This sequence may be a read error, since a much larger clone differs from it by one base. The chain combines TRBV11-3 with TRBJ2-3; the D is unclear. Germline CDR1 and CDR2: SGHNT and YENEEA. CDR3 size: 11 residues. CDR3 sequence (DNA): TGTGCCAGCAACAACACAGATACGCAGTGTTTT. It encodes CASNNTDTQCF.

A word on this clonotype: A junction end diverges from the germline sequence, so it may reflect a read error. The chain has TRBV7-9 and TRBJ2-1; a possible D gene is TRBD2 (6 bases). The length of the CDR3 is 16 residues. Germline-derived CDR1 and CDR2 are SEHNR and FQNEAQ (reference sequence). CDR3 amino acids: CVSSPYRACGNNEQFF. The CDR3 nucleotides read TGTGTCAGCAGTCCATATAGGGCTTGCGGGAACAATGAGCAGTTCTTC. Combining the CDR3 with reference TRBV7-9 and TRBJ2-1 gives the whole variable domain DTGVSQNPRHKITKRGQNVTFRCDPISEHNRLYWYRQTLGQGPEFLTYFQNEAQLEKSRLLSDRFSAERPKGSFSTLEIQRTEQGDSAMYLCVSSPYRACGNNEQFFGPGTRLTVL.

The V call is TRBV11-2, the J call TRBJ1-4, with 8 bases that match TRBD1. J gave up 7 bases and V 8 bases, and 9 bases lay outside the gene matches. CDR1 and CDR2 from the germline V gene are SGHAT and FQNNGV. CDR3 length: 14 amino acids. For the CDR3, the DNA is TGTGCCAGCTACTTAAGGCAGGGGGCTGAAAAACTGTTTTTT. It codes for CASYLRQGAEKLFF.

This clonotype was observed many times. This rearrangement joins TRBV5-1 to TRBJ2-3, with TRBD1 matching 8 bases. V shed 7 bases, J shed 5 bases, and the junction held 12 bases outside the gene matches. This CDR3 comprises 15 residues. The germline CDR1 and CDR2 sequences are SGHRS and YFSETQ. DNA of the CDR3: TGCGCCAGCGGCATTACAGGGGGTTCCGAAGATACGCAGTATTTT. This encodes CASGITGGSEDTQYF.

In regard to this clonotype: The CDR3 does not close with the conserved phenylalanine or tryptophan, likely indicating a read error. This chain links TRBV11-2 with TRBJ2-7, with TRBD2 identical over 8 bases. This CDR3 comprises 17 residues. V lost 6 bases to trimming and J lost 2 bases; unmatched junction nucleotides: 15. Per germline, CDR1 SGHAT and CDR2 FQNNGV. DNA for the CDR3: TGTGCCAGCAGACAAGGACTAGCAGGAGGGTGGACCTACGAGCAGTACTCC. It encodes CASRQGLAGGWTYEQYS.

The chain couples TRBV24-1 to TRBJ2-1; 13 nucleotides line up with TRBD2. The germline gives CDR1 KGHDR, CDR2 SFDVKD. The CDR3 runs to 15 residues. The CDR3 nucleotides are TGTGCTACCTCAGGGACTAGCGGGAAGAATAATAAGCAGTTCTTC. It is translated as CATSGTSGKNNKQFF.

This clonotype was picked up one time. A read error is likely, as this CDR3 ends without the conserved phenylalanine or tryptophan. This rearrangement joins TRBV12-3 or TRBV12-4 to TRBJ2-1; D might be TRBD1 (6 bases). Trimming took off 2 bases at V and 6 bases at J, with 14 bases between the two ends. CDR3 size: 15 residues. Here the CDR3 DNA reads TGTGCCAGCAGTTTATGGGGGCACCTGCTCAATGAGCAGTTCTCC. This encodes CASSLWGHLLNEQFS.

As concerns this clonotype: At one end, the junction sequence differs from germline, possibly due to a read error. This sequence joins TRBV28 and TRBJ2-5; TRBD2 is a possible D gene (6 bases). This CDR3 spans 15 amino acids. CDR1 MDHEN and CDR2 SYDVKM come from the germline V gene. CDR3 protein: CASSLHGGNQDTQYF. CDR3 coding DNA: TGTGCCAGCAGTCTCCATGGGGGGAACCAAGATACCCAGTACTTC. The whole variable domain, filled in from reference TRBV28 and TRBJ2-5, reads DVKVTQSSRYLVKRTGEKVFLECVQDMDHENMFWYRQDPGLGLRLIYFSYDVKMKEKGDIPEGYSVSREKKERFSLILESASTNQTSMYLCASSLHGGNQDTQYFGPGTRLLVL.

For this clonotype: An end of the junction does not agree with germline; a read error may underlie this. The chain combines TRBV29-1 with TRBJ2-3, with TRBD2 matching over 8 bases. The CDR3 has 14 amino acids. CDR1 and CDR2 (germline): SQVTM, ANQGSEA. The CDR3 bases are TGTAGCGTAATGGGAGCGGGGGCAGCAGATACGCAGTATTTT. This gives the protein CSVMGAGAADTQYF.

Notes on this clonotype: An end of the junction does not agree with germline; a read error may underlie this. This chain uses TRBV13 with TRBJ1-1, with D maybe TRBD1 (6 bases). Germline V CDR1 and CDR2: PRHDT, FYEKMQ (reference sequence). The CDR3 is 12 amino acids. CDR3 sequence (DNA): TGTACCAGCAGCACCAGGGGTGGTGGAACTTTCTTT. Its protein product is CTSSTRGGGTFF.

On this clonotype itself: A read error may produce the germline difference seen at one junction end. The rearrangement links TRBV30 to TRBJ2-1, with D hard to call. This CDR3 spans 11 amino acids. CDR1 and CDR2 from the germline V gene are GTSNPN and SVGIG (reference sequence). Written as DNA, the CDR3 is TGTGCCTGGGTGGAATACTATGAGCACTTCTTC. This encodes CAWVEYYEHFF. The variable domain in full, completed from reference TRBV30 and TRBJ2-1, reads SQTIHQWPATLVQPVGSPLSLECTVEGTSNPNLYWYRQAAGRGLQLLFYSVGIGQISSEVPQNLSASRPQDRQFILSSKKLLLSDSGFYLCAWVEYYEHFFGPGTRLTVL.

A word on this clonotype: The junction departs from the called germline gene at one end, perhaps through a read error. The chain links TRBV30 to TRBJ1-2, with TRBD1 matching 8 bases. Germline CDR1 reads GTSNPN; CDR2 reads SVGIG (reference sequence). The CDR3 consists of 12 residues. The CDR3 bases are TGTACCTGGACCTGGGACAGGCTCAGTTACACCTTC. Translating gives CTWTWDRLSYTF.

The chain recombines TRBV4-2 with TRBJ2-4; D perhaps matches TRBD2 (6 bases). The CDR3 contains 18 residues. V gave up 10 bases and J gave up 0 bases, with 25 bases separating them. Per germline, CDR1 LGHNA and CDR2 YNFKEQ. DNA of the CDR3: TGTGCCAACAGTCAAGGTTCCGGGAGCAACGAAGCCAAAAACATTCAGTACTTC. Encoded protein: CANSQGSGSNEAKNIQYF.

Concerning this clonotype: One base away lies a much larger clone, so this may be a sequencing read error. For the CDR3, the DNA is TGTGCCAGCAGGATACTCGGTGGTAGCACTGAAGCTTTCTTT. Translating it yields CASRILGGSTEAFF. The chain uses TRBV2 and TRBJ1-1; D is undetermined. V gave up 6 bases and J gave up 4 bases, with 15 bases separating them. CDR1 is SNHLY and CDR2 is FYNNEI in the germline V gene. This CDR3 is 14 amino acids long.

Comment on this clonotype: The germline gene is not matched at one end of the junction; a read error may be the cause. The gene calls are TRBV11-1 and TRBJ2-2, with a tentative D call TRBD2 (5 bases). Germline assignment: CDR1 SGHAT and CDR2 FQDESV (reference sequence). The CDR3 length is 14 residues. The CDR3 here is CASSLWANAGELFF. In DNA form, the CDR3 reads TGTGCCAGCAGCTTATGGGCGAACGCCGGGGAACTGTTTTTT.

This clonotype turned up a few times. Relative to the germline gene, one junction end is altered; a read error may explain this. V and J are TRBV11-1 and TRBJ2-3; D is perhaps TRBD1 (6 bases). Germline V gene data show CDR1 as SGHAT and CDR2 as FQDESV (reference sequence). The CDR3 has 15 amino acids. In DNA form, the CDR3 reads TGTGCCAGCAGTCTGCCGAGGGGGAGCACAGATACGCATTATTTT. Translation: CASSLPRGSTDTHYF.

In the case of this clonotype: The conserved final phenylalanine or tryptophan is absent from the CDR3, which likely points to a read error. The V call is TRBV29-1, the J call TRBJ2-2; 8 nucleotides line up with TRBD1. This CDR3 contains 12 residues. CDR1 and CDR2 (germline): SQVTM, ANQGSEA. CDR3 amino acids: CSGGQGSGDLFS. The CDR3 DNA is TGCAGCGGTGGACAGGGATCCGGGGATCTGTTTTCT.